Following are 21 T cell receptor beta chains from one sample sequenced in a study of blood T cell repertoires in COVID-19. The repertoire was sequenced with immunoSEQ multiplex PCR; TCRdb's copy has only in-frame clones and lacks some. The sample shows about 210,000 clones, 80% to 90% of them seen only once. Sequenced: peripheral blood. The origin of the receptors is a man younger than 35 with active or convalescent COVID-19.

Of note for this clone: Different DNA sequences within this sample yield the same CDR3. The J gene is TRBJ2-7, the V gene TRBV28; the D is unclear. Germline values: CDR1 MDHEN, CDR2 SYDVKM. The V end was cut by 3 bases, the J end by 3 bases, with 3 bases between. The CDR3 extends over 11 amino acids. The CDR3 loop is CASSFGYEQYF. For the CDR3, the DNA is TGTGCCAGCAGTTTCGGCTACGAGCAGTACTTC.

The chain joins TRBV10-2 to TRBJ1-5; 9 bases map to TRBD1. V lost 5 bases to trimming and J lost 0 bases; unmatched junction nucleotides: 11. Germline V gene data show CDR1 as WSHSY and CDR2 as SAAADI. The CDR3 spans 18 residues. The CDR3 nucleotides are TGCGCCAGCAGTCCCGGGACAGGGATCCATCATAGCAATCAGCCCCAGCATTTT. Encoded protein: CASSPGTGIHHSNQPQHF.

The rearrangement uses TRBV18 and TRBJ2-6; 8 bases line up with TRBD1. There are 18 residues in the CDR3. V lost 3 bases to trimming and J lost 2 bases; unmatched junction nucleotides: 9. Germline V gene sequence: CDR1 KGHSH, CDR2 LQKENI. The CDR3: CASSPPGQALTGANVLTF. CDR3 nucleotides: TGTGCCAGCTCACCCCCGGGACAGGCCTTAACTGGGGCCAACGTCCTGACTTTC.

This clone is a singleton in its sample. V gene TRBV27 combines with J gene TRBJ1-5; D may be TRBD1 (5 bases). This CDR3 comprises 14 residues. V was clipped by 3 bases and J by 3 bases, with 9 bases between them. From germline, CDR1 is MNHEY and CDR2 SMNVEV (reference sequence). The CDR3 here is CASSFQGANQPQHF. CDR3 coding DNA: TGTGCCAGCAGTTTCCAGGGCGCCAATCAGCCCCAGCATTTT.

CDR3 DNA: TGCGCCAGCAGCTTGGCGTCGGGACAGGGAGGCTACGAGCAGTACTTC. Amino acid sequence: CASSLASGQGGYEQYF. The chain combines TRBV5-1 with TRBJ2-7, with TRBD1 matching 9 bases. The CDR3 consists of 16 residues. Germline values: CDR1 SGHRS, CDR2 YFSETQ. V dropped 0 bases and J dropped 3; count of bases not matched to a gene: 7.

The chain has TRBV4-1 and TRBJ1-3; TRBD1 agrees at 8 bases. The V and J ends lost 4 bases and 2 bases, in that order; junction bases with no gene match: 4. CDR1 is MGHRA, CDR2 YSYEKL, per germline. The CDR3 consists of 15 residues. CDR3 coding DNA: TGCGCCAGCAGCCCATTGACAGGGGCTGGAAACACCATATATTTT. Translation gives CASSPLTGAGNTIYF.

This chain links TRBV7-2 with TRBJ2-7; 9 positions agree with TRBD1. Trimming removed 4 bases from V and 3 bases from J; junction bases left unmatched: 4. The CDR3 length is 14 residues. Germline assignment: CDR1 SGHTA and CDR2 FQGNSA. This chain's CDR3 is CASSWGQGNYEQYF. CDR3 nucleotide sequence: TGTGCCAGCAGCTGGGGACAGGGTAACTACGAGCAGTACTTC.

The CDR3, as DNA: TGTGCCAGCAGTTATCCGGGGGAGGATACGCAGTATTTT. Translating it yields CASSYPGEDTQYF. The chain is built from TRBV6-5 and TRBJ2-3; perhaps TRBD2 as D (6 bases). This CDR3 is built from 13 residues. Germline V gives CDR1 MNHEY, CDR2 SVGAGI. Trimming stripped 3 bases from V and 6 bases from J, with 10 bases between.

V is TRBV28 and J is TRBJ2-1; 8 nucleotides agree with TRBD2. The germline V gene has CDR1 MDHEN and CDR2 SYDVKM. The V gene end was trimmed by 2 bases and the J gene end by 6 bases; junction bases not matched to a gene: 15. The CDR3 consists of 18 residues. The CDR3 reads CASSLRVSGTRAPNEQFF. The CDR3 DNA follows: TGTGCCAGCAGTTTACGCGTTTCTGGGACTAGGGCTCCCAATGAGCAGTTCTTC. Complete variable domain (other parts from reference TRBV28 and TRBJ2-1): DVKVTQSSRYLVKRTGEKVFLECVQDMDHENMFWYRQDPGLGLRLIYFSYDVKMKEKGDIPEGYSVSREKKERFSLILESASTNQTSMYLCASSLRVSGTRAPNEQFFGPGTRLTVL.

In DNA, the CDR3 is TGTGCCTGGAGTGGTTGGGCGACTGAAGCTTTCTTT. As protein: CAWSGWATEAFF. The chain links TRBV30 to TRBJ1-1, with unresolved D. Trimming removed 1 base from V and 5 bases from J, with 8 bases in between. The CDR3 has 12 residues. Germline values: CDR1 GTSNPN, CDR2 SVGIG (reference sequence).

The rearrangement uses TRBV5-1 and TRBJ1-1; D might be TRBD1 (5 bases). CDR1 SGHRS and CDR2 YFSETQ come from the germline V gene. The CDR3 spans 13 residues. V was trimmed by 5 bases and J by 6 bases, leaving 14 bases between them. CDR3 sequence (DNA): TGCGCCAGCAGGCGTGGGGGGTCCGCTGAAGCTTTCTTT. Translated: CASRRGGSAEAFF.

This clone was picked up a small number of times. The rearrangement joins TRBV21-1 to TRBJ2-5; the table's D gene call, TRBD2, was not cross checked with the DNA. TRBV21-1 is tagged as a pseudogene. The CDR3 totals 18 residues. The CDR3 loop is CASSKVLGTSGSEETQYF. The DNA of the CDR3 is TGTGCCAGCAGCAAAGTACTGGGAACTAGCGGGAGTGAGGAGACCCAGTACTTC.

The chain combines TRBV28 with TRBJ1-1, with D unresolved. Germline loops: CDR1 MDHEN, CDR2 SYDVKM. The CDR3 has 15 residues. Trimming stripped 1 base from V and 0 bases from J, with 9 bases between. The CDR3: CASSLLSVLNTEAFF. The CDR3 DNA reads TGTGCCAGCAGTTTATTGTCCGTTTTGAACACTGAAGCTTTCTTT.

This clone was detected once. V gene TRBV30 combines with J gene TRBJ2-3, with D possibly TRBD2 on 7 matching bases. CDR3 length: 15 amino acids. Trimming cost V 2 bases and J 4 bases, with 16 bases left between them. CDR1 and CDR2 from the germline V gene are GTSNPN and SVGIG (reference sequence). The CDR3 region is CAWSLKGDYSDTQYF. The CDR3 nucleotides are TGTGCCTGGAGTCTCAAGGGGGACTATTCAGATACGCAGTATTTT.

The J gene is TRBJ1-5, the V gene TRBV7-6, with unresolved D. CDR3 length: 14 residues. V lost 0 bases to trimming and J lost 3 bases, with 6 bases between them. The germline CDR1 and CDR2 sequences are SGHVS and FNYEAQ. CDR3 amino acids: CASSLAGNNQPQHF. Here the CDR3 DNA reads TGTGCCAGCAGCTTAGCCGGGAACAATCAGCCCCAGCATTTT.

The V and J genes are TRBV2 and TRBJ2-7; D is unresolved. Germline V gene sequence: CDR1 SNHLY, CDR2 FYNNEI. Trimming cost V 5 bases and J 4 bases, with 3 bases left between them. The CDR3 length is 10 residues. CDR3 residues: CASSSYEQYF. CDR3 in DNA: TGTGCCAGCAGTTCTTACGAGCAGTACTTC.

This clone was seen a handful of times. The V and J genes are TRBV7-2 and TRBJ1-1, with 12 bases fitting TRBD1. The junction had 5 bases not matched to a gene; V was cut back by 9 bases and J by 0 bases. Germline CDR1 is SGHTA and CDR2 is FQGNSA. This CDR3 comprises 15 residues. The CDR3 nucleotides are TGTGCCAGTGCGGGACAGGGGGCCTTGAACACTGAAGCTTTCTTT. Encoded protein: CASAGQGALNTEAFF. Together with reference TRBV7-2 and TRBJ1-1, the CDR3 gives the full variable domain: GAGVSQSPSNKVTEKGKDVELRCDPISGHTALYWYRQSLGQGLEFLIYFQGNSAPDKSGLPSDRFSAERTGGSVSTLTIQRTQQEDSAVYLCASAGQGALNTEAFFGQGTRLTVV.

The CDR3 sequence is CASSDPWTGGNEKLFF. The CDR3, as DNA: TGTGCCAGCAGTGACCCCTGGACAGGAGGAAATGAAAAACTGTTTTTT. The chain combines TRBV25-1 with TRBJ1-4, with TRBD1 matching over 7 bases. The germline gives CDR1 MGHDK, CDR2 SYGVNS. The CDR3 is 16 residues long. The ends lost 3 bases at V and 5 bases at J; junction bases unmatched: 9.

The rearrangement uses TRBV27 and TRBJ2-7; the match to TRBD1 covers 12 bases. Trimming took 6 bases from V and 5 from J; bases not matched to a gene: 8. The CDR3 totals 15 residues. CDR1 MNHEY and CDR2 SMNVEV come from the germline V gene (reference sequence). The CDR3 reads CASSLAGTGGNEQYF. The CDR3 DNA reads as TGTGCCAGCAGCCTAGCCGGGACAGGGGGCAACGAGCAGTACTTC.

The chain uses TRBV27 and TRBJ2-7; TRBD2 is a possible D gene (6 bases). This CDR3 comprises 11 residues. V dropped 10 bases and J dropped 4 bases, with 11 bases sitting between them. The V gene's germline CDR1 is MNHEY and CDR2 SMNVEV (reference sequence). Here the CDR3 reads CATGVGYEQYF. In DNA, the CDR3 is TGTGCCACGGGGGTAGGGTACGAGCAGTACTTC.

V gene TRBV19 combines with J gene TRBJ2-7; 7 bases align to TRBD1. The CDR3 is 16 residues long. CDR1 and CDR2 from the germline V gene are LNHDA and SQIVND (reference sequence). The V and J ends lost 3 bases and 6 bases, in that order; junction bases with no gene match: 14. The CDR3 DNA follows: TGTGCCAGTAGTATTGAGGGGGCACCCCGCACGGGCGAGCAGTACTTC. This gives the protein CASSIEGAPRTGEQYF.